This T cell receptor (beta chain) came from a study of cytomegalovirus exposure and HLA in healthy donors. Study details: Around 80 million unique TCR sequences came from HLA-typed donors in an early release.

13 Jbeta primers and 60 Vbeta primers were used for the PCR. Assay: immunoSEQ multiplex PCR; the TCRdb copy retains only in-frame clones and omits some. The repertoire holds 100,000 to 150,000 clones, about 76% seen once, with around 0.7% in the top ten. Concerning this clone: The antigen is undetermined.

The study's findings and limits: Cytomegalovirus-associated status was assigned to 150 or so TCR beta chains. Later, an analysis found that common viral pathogens appeared to be linked with several of the most significant clusters.

The sample consisted of PBMCs. The clonotype comes from a man aged 18 to 29 in good health and CMV-seronegative.

CDR3 sequence (DNA): TGTGCCAGCAGCGTCAATTCCGGGACTAGCGGGTACAATGAGCAGTTCTTC. Translating it yields CASSVNSGTSGYNEQFF. The rearrangement links TRBV9 to TRBJ2-1, with 12 bases lining up with TRBD2. V shed 2 bases, J shed 4 bases, and the junction held 7 bases outside the gene matches. The CDR3 is 17 residues long. CDR1 is SGDLS and CDR2 is YYNGEE in the germline V gene.